This TCR beta chain was retrieved from a study of blood T cell repertoires in COVID-19. Germline V CDR1 and CDR2: MNHEY, SVGAGI. The CDR3 runs 14 residues. Unmatched junction bases numbered 5, after V lost 6 bases and J lost 2 bases. In the original workflow: Researchers report that nucleated cell counts were estimated from reference gene primer amplification. Repertoires were generated with immunoSEQ multiplex PCR, while TCRdb's copy carries only in-frame clones and drops some. D and trimming were read from the DNA, whereas the V and J calls and clone size are those reported in that table. The sample yields about 400,000 clones, around 84% seen once.

The source of this sequence is a human donor in a cohort sampled during active COVID-19. The rearrangement links TRBV6-5 to TRBJ2-3; TRBD2 aligns across 7 bases. The sequenced sample was peripheral blood. The CDR3 spells CASRRAGITDTQYF. The DNA of the CDR3 is TGTGCCAGCAGAAGAGCGGGGATCACAGATACGCAGTATTTT.